This T cell receptor beta chain was identified in a study of blood T cells in healthy people across ages. Study outcomes and limitations: It was held that the diversity estimates obtained from one million T cells were underestimates.

With a J-beta primer mix and a sample-barcoded 5' primer, a second PCR ran about 6 to 11 cycles. Every cDNA was tagged by a template-switch adaptor with 12 random nucleotides. TCRdb reprocessed the 5' RACE reads via MiXCR and lists one record per CDR3 protein. The data show 650,000 to 700,000 distinct CDR3 sequences, 32% seen once. This clonotype was recorded many times. Its antigen remains unknown. This receptor was obtained from an elderly woman in good health. The sample taken for sequencing was blood.

The CDR3 nucleotides read TGTGCCAGCAGTTTAGCGGGGCTAGAGACCCAGTACTTC. It is translated as CASSLAGLETQYF. The chain is built from TRBV27 and TRBJ2-5, with D possibly matching TRBD2 (6 bases). Trimming took 2 bases from V and 4 from J, leaving 8 bases between them. There are 13 residues in the CDR3. Per the germline V gene, CDR1 is MNHEY and CDR2 is SMNVEV (reference sequence).